The 15 T cell receptor beta chains reported below all come from one sample, sequenced in a study of radiotherapy plus CTLA-4 blockade in lung cancer. The protocol was immunoSEQ multiplex PCR, while the TCRdb copy is restricted to in-frame clones and leaves out a portion. The profile shows 62,000 or so clones, 79% of them singletons. This sample comprised peripheral blood, obtained from a patient treated with radiotherapy plus ipilimumab. The receptor source for this set is a human donor with non-small cell lung cancer who had a complete response to radiotherapy plus ipilimumab.

This chain joins TRBV28 and TRBJ1-4; 8 positions agree with TRBD1. Germline lookup yields CDR1 MDHEN and CDR2 SYDVKM. V lost 1 base, J lost 6 bases, and 7 bases stayed unmatched. CDR3 length: 16 residues. The CDR3 sequence is CASSLYLQGGDEKLFF. CDR3 bases: TGTGCCAGCAGTTTATACTTACAGGGGGGAGATGAAAAACTGTTTTTT.

The V call is TRBV18, the J call TRBJ2-4; the D gene is possibly TRBD1 (6 bases). CDR1 KGHSH and CDR2 LQKENI come from the germline V gene. There are 15 residues in the CDR3. Trimming pared 2 bases from V and 4 bases from J, leaving 12 bases between. The CDR3 sequence is CASSPIAGEKNIQYF. The CDR3 DNA sequence: TGTGCCAGCTCACCAATAGCAGGGGAAAAAAACATTCAGTACTTC.

J is TRBJ1-5 and V is TRBV4-1, with a possible D match to TRBD1 (5 bases). Germline V gives CDR1 MGHRA, CDR2 YSYEKL. The CDR3 loop spans 15 amino acids. V was trimmed by 4 bases and J by 3 bases, leaving 13 bases between them. The CDR3 DNA is TGCGCCAGCAGCCTCACCGGGACGGACAATCAGCCCCAGCATTTT. Its translation: CASSLTGTDNQPQHF.

This CDR3 reads CATQTGGLVETQYF. The CDR3 nucleotides read TGTGCCACCCAGACAGGGGGTTTAGTGGAGACCCAGTACTTC. J is TRBJ2-5 and V is TRBV2; 9 nucleotides line up with TRBD1. The CDR3 runs 14 residues. Germline values: CDR1 SNHLY, CDR2 FYNNEI. V shed 10 bases, J shed 5 bases, and the junction held 11 bases outside the gene matches.

The V call is TRBV18, the J call TRBJ2-3; 8 nucleotides align to TRBD1. Unmatched junction bases numbered 3, after V lost 4 bases and J lost 0 bases. In germline, CDR1 is KGHSH, CDR2 LQKENI. CDR3 length: 15 residues. Written as DNA, the CDR3 is TGTGCCAGCTCACTACGACAGGGGAGCACAGATACGCAGTATTTT. It is translated as CASSLRQGSTDTQYF.

The chain links TRBV6-5 to TRBJ2-1; D is perhaps TRBD2 (5 bases). CDR3 size: 15 residues. CDR1 is MNHEY, CDR2 SVGAGI, per germline. V lost 6 bases and J lost 4, with 16 bases in between. CDR3 loop: CASRGGSIGYNEQFF. The CDR3 nucleotides are TGTGCCAGCAGAGGTGGGAGTATAGGGTACAATGAGCAGTTCTTC.

Worth noting for this clone: The junction shows a germline mismatch at one end, possibly a read error. The J gene is TRBJ2-1, the V gene TRBV19, with D perhaps matching TRBD1 (6 bases). Germline V gene lookup returns CDR1 LNHDA and CDR2 SQIVND (reference sequence). The CDR3 covers 15 residues. The chain's CDR3 is CASSLDRSKNNEQFF. DNA of the CDR3: TGTGCCAGTAGTCTAGACAGGAGCAAGAACAATGAGCAGTTCTTC.

The V and J genes are TRBV5-1 and TRBJ2-1; D ambiguous. V lost 4 bases and J lost 7, with 18 bases in between. Germline CDR1 SGHRS, CDR2 YFSETQ. The CDR3 consists of 15 residues. The CDR3 nucleotides read TGCGCCAGCAGCCCTCCGAGTTATTCGGAGAATGAGCAGTTCTTC. As protein: CASSPPSYSENEQFF.

Here the CDR3 reads CASSYDSNYGYTF. The CDR3, as DNA: TGTGCCAGCAGTTACGACAGTAACTATGGCTACACCTTC. V is TRBV6-5 and J is TRBJ1-2; D might be TRBD1 (5 bases). Germline V gene lookup returns CDR1 MNHEY and CDR2 SVGAGI. The CDR3 has 13 residues. Trimming took 2 bases from V and 1 from J, leaving 5 bases between them.

In its sample, this clone was seen a few times. The rearrangement links TRBV6-4 to TRBJ2-1, with unresolved D. The CDR3 is made up of 16 amino acids. CDR1 is MRHNA, CDR2 SNTAGT, per germline. V was trimmed by 0 bases and J by 0 bases, leaving 9 bases between them. The CDR3 region has the DNA TGTGCCAGCAGTGACTCCTTAGAAAGCTCCTACAATGAGCAGTTCTTC. Translated, it gives CASSDSLESSYNEQFF.

This clone was picked up a small number of times. The chain employs TRBV6-1 and TRBJ1-2; D remains unclear. The CDR3 runs to 11 residues. V shed 4 bases and J shed 10 bases, with 10 bases lying between them. Germline V gene lookup returns CDR1 MNHNS and CDR2 SASEGT. As DNA, the CDR3 is TGTGCCAGCAGTGTTGTAGCCCACTACACCTTC. Translated, it gives CASSVVAHYTF.

This clone has more than one count but fewer than ten. This rearrangement joins TRBV27 to TRBJ2-3; D gene ambiguous. The V end lost 3 bases, the J end lost 4 bases, and 11 bases lay between the germline ends. Germline V gene lookup returns CDR1 MNHEY and CDR2 SMNVEV (reference sequence). The CDR3 loop spans 14 amino acids. Written as DNA, the CDR3 is TGTGCCAGCAGTTTCCGTTATACACCAGATACGCAGTATTTT. Translating it yields CASSFRYTPDTQYF.

The gene calls are TRBV28 and TRBJ1-4; D gene unclear. V shed 9 bases and J shed 0 bases, with 2 bases lying between them. Germline V gene lookup returns CDR1 MDHEN and CDR2 SYDVKM. The CDR3 has 11 residues. CDR3 nucleotides: TGTGCCAGTGCAACTAATGAAAAACTGTTTTTT. This gives the protein CASATNEKLFF.

V is TRBV6-1 and J is TRBJ1-2; D not certain. V gave up 1 base and J gave up 0 bases, with 9 bases separating them. Looked up from germline, CDR1 is MNHNS and CDR2 is SASEGT. This CDR3 spans 15 amino acids. The CDR3 region is CASSEVVQANYGYTF. The CDR3 nucleotides read TGTGCCAGCAGTGAAGTGGTACAAGCTAACTATGGCTACACCTTC.

As DNA, the CDR3 is TGTGCCAGCAGTGTAGACGCTAACTATGGCTACACCTTC. Its protein is CASSVDANYGYTF. J is TRBJ1-2 and V is TRBV6-4; D call uncertain. Looked up from germline, CDR1 is MRHNA and CDR2 is SNTAGT. The CDR3 has 13 amino acids. Trimming stripped 4 bases from V and 0 bases from J, with 6 bases between.